These 25 T cell receptor beta chains originate from one sample sequenced in a study of blood T cell repertoires in COVID-19 (dated by TCRdb to 2020 to 2021). Library generation was performed with the immunoSEQ multiplex PCR assay. TCRdb obtained this table from immuneACCESS and retained in-frame rearrangements with V and J assigned. These tables miss some clones; where compared with another copy, unresolved V genes account for less than half of the shortfall, and the remainder is unexplained. The sample includes tens of thousands of clones, with roughly nine tenths observed a single time. The ten largest account for approximately 5.4% of the sample. Sequencing used peripheral blood. These receptor sequences come from a man aged 55 to 70 with COVID-19, enrolled during active disease.

The rearrangement uses TRBV7-2 and TRBJ2-1, with 7 bases matching TRBD1. CDR3 size: 12 residues. With 6 bases clipped from V and 8 bases from J, the junction kept 4 bases outside the gene matches. Germline CDR1 is SGHTA and CDR2 is FQGNSA. The CDR3 here is CASRDRKDEQFF. The CDR3 coding sequence is TGTGCCAGCAGGGACAGGAAGGATGAGCAGTTCTTC.

The genes are TRBV5-4 and TRBJ2-7, with D possibly TRBD2 on 6 matching bases. V lost 0 bases and J 4 bases, leaving 14 bases between the germline ends. Germline lookup yields CDR1 SGHNT and CDR2 YYREEE (reference sequence). The CDR3 runs to 15 residues. The CDR3, as DNA: TGTGCCAGCAGCTTGGAACCGGGAGTCTTTTACGAGCAGTACTTC. Its translation: CASSLEPGVFYEQYF.

This clone was counted only a few times. The V call is TRBV5-1, the J call TRBJ1-4; TRBD1 aligns across 7 bases. The CDR3 contains 14 residues. The trim removed 3 bases at V and 5 bases at J, leaving 4 bases unmatched. Germline assignment: CDR1 SGHRS and CDR2 YFSETQ. The CDR3 DNA reads TGCGCCAGCAGCTCGGACAGGACCAATGAAAAACTGTTTTTT. It translates to CASSSDRTNEKLFF.

The chain combines TRBV6-1 with TRBJ2-2, with D tentatively TRBD2 (6 bases). The V gene lost 2 bases and the J gene lost 5 bases, with 12 bases spanning the gap. The CDR3 is 15 residues long. The germline V gene encodes CDR1 MNHNS and CDR2 SASEGT. The CDR3 bases are TGTGCCAGCAGTGAAAGGGTACGGGGGACCGGGGAGCTGTTTTTT. Translation: CASSERVRGTGELFF.

The chain joins TRBV4-1 to TRBJ2-2, with 8 bases fitting TRBD1. The CDR3 spans 16 residues. J lost 1 base, V lost 3 bases, and 4 bases had no gene match. Germline CDR1 reads MGHRA; CDR2 reads YSYEKL. This chain's CDR3 is CASSQSGTGNTGELFF. The CDR3 region has the DNA TGCGCCAGCAGCCAGTCCGGGACAGGGAACACCGGGGAGCTGTTTTTT.

As DNA, the CDR3 is TGTGCCAGCAGTGAAGGGTGGGCTAGCGGGAGGGTATCCTACAATGAGCAGTTCTTC. Translated, it gives CASSEGWASGRVSYNEQFF. This sequence joins TRBV2 and TRBJ2-1; 12 positions agree with TRBD2. Germline lookup yields CDR1 SNHLY and CDR2 FYNNEI. The junction had 8 bases not matched to a gene; V was cut back by 1 base and J by 1 base. CDR3 length: 19 residues. Supplemented by reference TRBV2 and TRBJ2-1, the full variable domain reads EPEVTQTPSHQVTQMGQEVILRCVPISNHLYFYWYRQILGQKVEFLVSFYNNEISEKSEIFDDQFSVERPDGSNFTLKIRSTKLEDSAMYFCASSEGWASGRVSYNEQFFGPGTRLTVL.

The rearrangement joins TRBV6-6 to TRBJ2-7; TRBD1 is a possible D gene (8 bases). Germline CDR1 MNHNY, CDR2 SVGAGI (reference sequence). V lost 5 bases, J lost 4 bases, and 18 bases lay in between. The CDR3 runs 15 residues. CDR3 in amino acids: CASSVSGTGDYEQYF. The CDR3 region has the DNA TGTGCCAGCAGTGTAAGCGGGACAGGCGATTACGAGCAGTACTTC.

V gene TRBV10-3 combines with J gene TRBJ2-7; 12 nucleotides align to TRBD2. This CDR3 contains 15 residues. J lost 2 bases, V lost 10 bases, and 9 bases had no gene match. Germline CDR1 is ENHRY and CDR2 is SYGVKD. CDR3 sequence: CATSGLAGGAYEQYF. DNA of the CDR3: TGTGCCACCTCGGGGCTAGCGGGAGGGGCCTACGAGCAGTACTTC.

The V call is TRBV19, the J call TRBJ1-5; D not resolved. The CDR3 is 13 residues long. CDR1 and CDR2 from the germline V gene are LNHDA and SQIVND (reference sequence). V was cut by 3 bases and J by 0 bases, with 3 bases left in between. The CDR3 spells CASSISSNQPQHF. In DNA, the CDR3 is TGTGCCAGTAGTATTAGTAGCAATCAGCCCCAGCATTTT.

V gene TRBV19 combines with J gene TRBJ1-4; 8 bases are shared with TRBD1. This CDR3 spans 15 amino acids. With V trimmed by 5 bases and J by 7 bases, 9 bases remained unmatched. Germline-derived CDR1 and CDR2 are LNHDA and SQIVND (reference sequence). CDR3 in DNA: TGTGCCAGTAGTGGAGACAGGGGTGGTGGTGAAAAACTGTTTTTT. Translation: CASSGDRGGGEKLFF.

V usage is TRBV19 and J usage is TRBJ1-2; D is unclear. Trimming took 2 bases from V and 8 from J, leaving 15 bases between them. CDR3 length: 14 amino acids. The V gene's germline CDR1 is LNHDA and CDR2 SQIVND (reference sequence). CDR3 protein: CASSISSDRRGYTF. The CDR3 DNA follows: TGTGCCAGTAGTATAAGCTCGGATCGGCGGGGCTACACCTTC.

The chain has TRBV9 and TRBJ1-6; D uncertain. The CDR3 runs to 13 residues. Deletions cut 4 bases from V and 15 bases from J, with 17 bases between. From germline, CDR1 is SGDLS and CDR2 YYNGEE. The CDR3 loop is CASSLDGVKNLHF. The CDR3 region has the DNA TGTGCCAGCAGCCTAGACGGGGTAAAGAACCTCCACTTT.

The chain couples TRBV5-1 to TRBJ2-1; 7 nucleotides align to TRBD1. CDR3 length equals 17 residues. Trimming removed 0 bases from V and 6 bases from J; junction bases left unmatched: 12. Germline-derived CDR1 and CDR2 are SGHRS and YFSETQ. This CDR3 reads CASSLGVGWTGPNEQFF. CDR3 nucleotide sequence: TGCGCCAGCAGCTTGGGAGTCGGATGGACAGGCCCCAATGAGCAGTTCTTC. Filled out from reference TRBV5-1 and TRBJ2-1, the complete variable domain reads KAGVTQTPRYLIKTRGQQVTLSCSPISGHRSVSWYQQTPGQGLQFLFEYFSETQRNKGNFPGRFSGRQFSNSRSEMNVSTLELGDSALYLCASSLGVGWTGPNEQFFGPGTRLTVL.

This chain uses TRBV7-3 with TRBJ1-1; possible D gene TRBD1, 5 bases. Germline V gene sequence: CDR1 SGHTA, CDR2 FQGTGA. The CDR3 extends over 13 amino acids. Trimming took 5 bases from V and 4 from J, leaving 11 bases between them. The CDR3, as DNA: TGTGCCAGCAGCCAGGGTGCACCCACTGAAGCTTTCTTT. Amino acid sequence: CASSQGAPTEAFF.

The chain uses TRBV5-1 and TRBJ2-3; D may be TRBD1 (6 bases). Trimming removed 1 base at V and 2 bases at J, with 11 bases between. The germline V gene has CDR1 SGHRS and CDR2 YFSETQ. CDR3 size: 15 residues. CDR3 protein: CASSLSRGDTDTQYF. CDR3 bases: TGCGCCAGCAGCTTGAGCAGGGGAGACACAGATACGCAGTATTTT.

The rearrangement links TRBV14 to TRBJ1-1; no reliable D call. The germline V gene encodes CDR1 SGHDN and CDR2 FVKESK. V lost 2 bases and J lost 5, with 12 bases in between. The CDR3 has 14 amino acids. CDR3 nucleotides: TGTGCCAGCAGCCAACTGACCGGGTATACTGAAGCTTTCTTT. The encoded protein is CASSQLTGYTEAFF.

The chain combines TRBV19 with TRBJ2-5; possibly TRBD2 for D (5 bases). Germline loops: CDR1 LNHDA, CDR2 SQIVND (reference sequence). The CDR3 runs 13 residues. Between the trimmed V and J ends, which lost 3 bases and 11 bases, there was a span of 16 bases. CDR3 residues: CASSIGETTDQYF. For the CDR3, the DNA is TGTGCCAGTAGTATCGGGGAGACGACGGATCAGTACTTC.

The table lists this clone with a count of one. The chain uses TRBV5-1 and TRBJ1-1, with D possibly being TRBD1 (5 bases). The CDR3 covers 15 residues. Germline CDR1 and CDR2: SGHRS and YFSETQ. Trimming removed 4 bases at V and 6 bases at J, with 19 bases between. The CDR3 nucleotides read TGCGCCAGCAGCCCGACCCTCCCTGGGGGGTCTGAAGCTTTCTTT. Protein sequence: CASSPTLPGGSEAFF.

The gene calls are TRBV19 and TRBJ2-1; D is uncertain. The CDR3 contains 13 residues. V lost 3 bases, J lost 5 bases, and 8 bases lay in between. From germline, CDR1 is LNHDA and CDR2 SQIVND (reference sequence). The CDR3 spells CASSIQSDNEQFF. CDR3 nucleotide sequence: TGTGCCAGTAGTATCCAAAGCGACAATGAGCAGTTCTTC.

The chain uses TRBV19 and TRBJ2-7, with 11 bases fitting TRBD2. Germline loops: CDR1 LNHDA, CDR2 SQIVND (reference sequence). The ends lost 4 bases at V and 2 bases at J; junction bases unmatched: 13. This CDR3 comprises 18 residues. The CDR3 spells CASSTQGVTSGGTYEQYF. In DNA, the CDR3 is TGTGCCAGTAGTACCCAGGGGGTTACTAGCGGGGGAACCTACGAGCAGTACTTC.

The V call is TRBV6-5, the J call TRBJ1-1; 10 bases line up with TRBD1. The CDR3 has 13 amino acids. Germline values: CDR1 MNHEY, CDR2 SVGAGI. V was clipped by 5 bases and J by 12 bases; unmatched bases: 9. CDR3 amino acids: CASSPPTGGAPFF. The CDR3 DNA reads as TGTGCCAGCAGTCCTCCGACAGGGGGCGCGCCTTTCTTT.

The J gene is TRBJ1-1, the V gene TRBV5-1, with TRBD1 matching over 10 bases. Germline CDR1 reads SGHRS; CDR2 reads YFSETQ. The junction had 7 bases not matched to a gene; V was cut back by 6 bases and J by 5 bases. This CDR3 has 14 amino acids. The CDR3 spells CASTLRTGGTEAFF. CDR3 DNA: TGCGCCAGCACCCTTAGGACAGGGGGGACTGAAGCTTTCTTT.

The chain employs TRBV5-1 and TRBJ2-7; tentatively, D is TRBD2 (5 bases). Trimming took off 2 bases at V and 0 bases at J, with 12 bases between the two ends. Germline V gene lookup returns CDR1 SGHRS and CDR2 YFSETQ. The CDR3 covers 15 residues. The CDR3 nucleotides are TGCGCCAGCAGCTTTGAGGGCCGTCCCTCCTACGAGCAGTACTTC. It specifies CASSFEGRPSYEQYF.

V is TRBV19 and J is TRBJ1-3; possibly TRBD1 for D (5 bases). CDR3 size: 15 residues. V shed 3 bases and J shed 3 bases, with 12 bases lying between them. Germline CDR1 is LNHDA and CDR2 is SQIVND (reference sequence). This CDR3 is CASSISGGYGNTIYF. CDR3 DNA sequence: TGTGCCAGTAGTATTTCGGGGGGATATGGAAACACCATATATTTT. Full variable domain (rest looked up from reference TRBV19 and TRBJ1-3): DGGITQSPKYLFRKEGQNVTLSCEQNLNHDAMYWYRQDPGQGLRLIYYSQIVNDFQKGDIAEGYSVSREKKESFPLTVTSAQKNPTAFYLCASSISGGYGNTIYFGEGSWLTVV.

The chain employs TRBV4-3 and TRBJ1-4; 9 nucleotides match TRBD1. The ends lost 1 base at V and 5 bases at J; junction bases unmatched: 8. CDR1 and CDR2 from the germline V gene are LGHNA and YSLEER. The CDR3 is 17 amino acids. Here the CDR3 DNA reads TGCGCCAGCAGCCAAGTAGATCGGACAGGGGCGAATGAAAAACTGTTTTTT. As protein: CASSQVDRTGANEKLFF.